The 3 T cell receptor beta chains below were found in one sample sequenced in a study of cytomegalovirus exposure and HLA in healthy donors. Assay: immunoSEQ multiplex PCR; the TCRdb copy retains only in-frame clones and omits some. The sample yields 55,000 to 65,000 clones, around nine tenths seen once. The specimen was PBMCs. Receptor source: a man aged 18 to 29 in good health and CMV-seronegative.

This chain joins TRBV6-4 and TRBJ2-1; 7 nucleotides match TRBD1. The CDR3 runs to 14 residues. The J segment lost 4 bases and the V segment lost 6 bases, leaving 6 bases of the junction unmatched. The V gene's germline CDR1 is MRHNA and CDR2 SNTAGT. The CDR3 protein is CASSPGTEYNEQFF. DNA of the CDR3: TGTGCCAGCAGCCCCGGGACAGAGTACAATGAGCAGTTCTTC.

The V gene is TRBV5-1, the J gene TRBJ2-1; TRBD1 matches 10 bases. The V and J ends lost 4 bases and 8 bases, in that order; junction bases with no gene match: 9. The CDR3 is made up of 15 amino acids. Germline V lookup: CDR1 SGHRS, CDR2 YFSETQ. CDR3: CASSPGTGALHEQFF. Here the CDR3 DNA reads TGCGCCAGCAGCCCCGGGACAGGGGCTTTGCATGAGCAGTTCTTC.

This chain joins TRBV15 and TRBJ1-2; TRBD1 matches 8 bases. Trimming took 0 bases from V and 8 from J; bases not matched to a gene: 2. The CDR3 is made up of 13 amino acids. Germline assignment: CDR1 LNHNV and CDR2 YYDKDF (reference sequence). CDR3 coding DNA: TGTGCCACCAGCAGAGATCGGACAGGGGGCTACACCTTC. Amino acid sequence: CATSRDRTGGYTF.